This record looks at one T cell receptor beta chain sequence and its context. The sample originates from a study of blood T cell repertoires in COVID-19. Germline CDR1 SGHNT, CDR2 YYREEE (reference sequence). Trimming took 4 bases from V and 1 from J; bases not matched to a gene: 4. This CDR3 is 15 amino acids long. Clones were read by immunoSEQ multiplex PCR, and TCRdb kept only the in-frame ones, dropping some. The sample holds 180,000 or so clones, approximately 86% seen once. The origin of this receptor is a man aged 65 to 79 with acute or convalescent COVID-19. Source material: peripheral blood. The rearrangement joins TRBV5-4 to TRBJ2-5; TRBD2 aligns across 10 bases. The CDR3 loop reads CASSKAGGVQETQYF. DNA for the CDR3: TGTGCCAGCAGCAAAGCGGGGGGGGTCCAAGAGACCCAGTACTTC.